This TCR beta chain originates from a study of human T cells and chemical hapten exposure. Study details: Small differences in pooled library volume mainly drove the variation in TCR yields per sample. Whole-study results and caveats: Versus controls, significantly more large CDR3 similarity clusters arose from expanded TCRs. Because they had alopecia, donors may respond immunologically unlike healthy people.

TCRdb redid the calling of the RACE reads with MiXCR, one entry per CDR3 protein. The table has tens of thousands of distinct CDR3 sequences, approximately 10% seen once. This clonotype was counted many times. The target antigen is unknown. Regarding time point: patch test 1, 2 weeks after DPC sensitization. The treatment was: therapeutic diphenylcyclopropenone sensitization with weekly scalp DPC. V lost 1 base, J lost 8 bases, and 12 bases lay in between. This CDR3 spans 15 amino acids. Per germline, CDR1 SGHTA and CDR2 FQGNSA. Sequences were derived from whole blood, sampled in connection with sensitization to the hapten diphenylcyclopropenone (DPC). The sequence was collected from a woman between 45 and 60 years old with alopecia areata. Some clones in this sample may be carry-over from other donors' samples. The rearrangement uses TRBV7-2 and TRBJ1-6; D gene unclear. CDR3 nucleotide sequence: TGTGCCAGCAGCTTAGTCCCGGGGAGGGATTCACCCCTCCACTTT. Protein product: CASSLVPGRDSPLHF.